Listed below are T cell receptor beta chains from one sample, sequenced in a study of T cell responses to AZD1222 COVID-19 vaccine. TCRdb's table, derived via immunoSEQ multiplex PCR, lists solely in-frame clones and lacks some. In the table there are about 150,000 clones, about 92% of which are singletons. Source: peripheral blood, taken on day 0 of AZD1222 vaccination. These receptors originate from an adult in good health. Both conserved end residues are part of each CDR3. Each record gives: J gene, V gene, clone size, D gene, CDR3 DNA, CDR3 protein. A D gene is named only where the DNA matches it firmly. Some rows have no size entry. The others give once, few or many, or a class for an expanded clone.

j_gene: TRBJ1-5; v_gene: TRBV19; abundance: .; d_gene: TRBD1; CDR3nt: TGTGCCAGTAGTATCGGTGGACAGGGAGGACGTCAGCCCCAGCATTTT; CDR3aa: CASSIGGQGGRQPQHF
j_gene: TRBJ2-3; v_gene: TRBV9; abundance: .; d_gene: TRBD2; CDR3nt: TGTGCCAGCAGCCGTACCGAGACTAGCGGGAGAACGACAGATACGCAGTATTTT; CDR3aa: CASSRTETSGRTTDTQYF
j_gene: TRBJ1-1; v_gene: TRBV11-3; abundance: .; d_gene: .; CDR3nt: TGTGCCAGCAGCTTGGCCACTGAAGCTTTCTTT; CDR3aa: CASSLATEAFF
j_gene: TRBJ2-3; v_gene: TRBV19; abundance: .; d_gene: .; CDR3nt: TGTGCCAGTAGCCACGACAGAACCACAGATACGCAGTATTTT; CDR3aa: CASSHDRTTDTQYF
j_gene: TRBJ1-2; v_gene: TRBV27; abundance: once; d_gene: .; CDR3nt: TGTGCCAGCAGTCTGGGCGGGGGGCGCGGCTATGGCTACACCTTC; CDR3aa: CASSLGGGRGYGYTF
j_gene: TRBJ1-6; v_gene: TRBV7-9; abundance: once; d_gene: .; CDR3nt: TGTGCCAGCAGCGCTCAGGGGAGGGGTAATTCACCCCTCCACTTT; CDR3aa: CASSAQGRGNSPLHF
j_gene: TRBJ1-1; v_gene: TRBV5-1; abundance: .; d_gene: .; CDR3nt: TGCGCCAGCAGCTCAGGTCAGGACACTGAAGCTTTCTTT; CDR3aa: CASSSGQDTEAFF
j_gene: TRBJ1-5; v_gene: TRBV5-1; abundance: .; d_gene: .; CDR3nt: TGCGCCAGCAGCTTGGACCCAAATCAGCCCCAGCATTTT; CDR3aa: CASSLDPNQPQHF
j_gene: TRBJ2-1; v_gene: TRBV27; abundance: .; d_gene: TRBD2; CDR3nt: TGTGCCAGCATCCTTACCGCGGGGGGGCCTCTCGATGAGCAGTTCTTC; CDR3aa: CASILTAGGPLDEQFF
j_gene: TRBJ2-7; v_gene: TRBV7-9; abundance: once; d_gene: .; CDR3nt: TGTGCCACCAGGGACGGGGCCTACGAGCAGTACTTC; CDR3aa: CATRDGAYEQYF
j_gene: TRBJ1-2; v_gene: TRBV14; abundance: .; d_gene: .; CDR3nt: TGTGCCAGCAGCCAAGCGCCACGGGACGGCTACACCTTC; CDR3aa: CASSQAPRDGYTF
j_gene: TRBJ1-4; v_gene: TRBV3-1/TRBV3-2; abundance: .; d_gene: TRBD1; CDR3nt: TGTGCCGTCGCAATAAGGACAGGGGGGGAAAAACTGTTTTTT; CDR3aa: CAVAIRTGGEKLFF
j_gene: TRBJ1-4; v_gene: TRBV6-5; abundance: .; d_gene: .; CDR3nt: TGTGCCAGCAGCGACCTCAGGCCAACTAATGAAAAACTGTTTTTT; CDR3aa: CASSDLRPTNEKLFF
j_gene: TRBJ1-1; v_gene: TRBV7-9; abundance: .; d_gene: .; CDR3nt: TGTGCCAGCAGCTCGTCGGGCATGAACACTGAAGCTTTCTTT; CDR3aa: CASSSSGMNTEAFF
j_gene: TRBJ1-5; v_gene: TRBV4-1; abundance: .; d_gene: .; CDR3nt: TGCGCCAGCAGCCTTGAGCAGGGACGACAGCCCCAGCATTTT; CDR3aa: CASSLEQGRQPQHF
j_gene: TRBJ2-7; v_gene: TRBV27; abundance: .; d_gene: .; CDR3nt: TGTGCCAGCAGTTTAGGTATTCTAGCGAGCGACGAGCAGTACTTC; CDR3aa: CASSLGILASDEQYF
j_gene: TRBJ2-7; v_gene: TRBV27; abundance: .; d_gene: TRBD1; CDR3nt: TGTGCCAGCACCAGATTTGGGACAGGGGGCTACGAGCAGTACTTC; CDR3aa: CASTRFGTGGYEQYF
j_gene: TRBJ2-4; v_gene: TRBV15; abundance: .; d_gene: TRBD1; CDR3nt: TGTGCCACCAGCAGAGATCCGACAGGGGGGTTAAACATTCAGTACTTC; CDR3aa: CATSRDPTGGLNIQYF
j_gene: TRBJ1-1; v_gene: TRBV7-3; abundance: .; d_gene: .; CDR3nt: TGTGCCAGCAGCTTAGCCGGATACAACACTGAAGCTTTCTTT; CDR3aa: CASSLAGYNTEAFF
j_gene: TRBJ1-1; v_gene: TRBV7-9; abundance: .; d_gene: .; CDR3nt: TGTGCCAGCAGCTTGGGACTCATGAACACTGAAGCTTTCTTT; CDR3aa: CASSLGLMNTEAFF
j_gene: TRBJ1-6; v_gene: TRBV6-4; abundance: .; d_gene: TRBD1; CDR3nt: TGTGCCAGCAGTGACTCTGGGCAGGGGGCGCCCCCATATAATTCACCCCTCCACTTT; CDR3aa: CASSDSGQGAPPYNSPLHF
j_gene: TRBJ1-1; v_gene: TRBV6-6; abundance: .; d_gene: .; CDR3nt: TGTGCCAGCAGTTACCTGCAGGAAACTGAAGCTTTCTTT; CDR3aa: CASSYLQETEAFF
j_gene: TRBJ1-1; v_gene: TRBV2; abundance: .; d_gene: .; CDR3nt: TGTGCCAGCAGTGACCCCTCGACAGGTAACACTGAAGCTTTCTTT; CDR3aa: CASSDPSTGNTEAFF
j_gene: TRBJ1-1; v_gene: TRBV18; abundance: .; d_gene: TRBD1; CDR3nt: TGTGCCAGCTCTCCCGGACAGGACACTGAAGCTTTCTTT; CDR3aa: CASSPGQDTEAFF
j_gene: TRBJ1-2; v_gene: TRBV11-3; abundance: .; d_gene: .; CDR3nt: TGTGCCAGCAGCTTTAGAGGGATTGATGGCTACACCTTC; CDR3aa: CASSFRGIDGYTF
j_gene: TRBJ1-2; v_gene: TRBV27; abundance: .; d_gene: .; CDR3nt: TGTGCCAGCAGTTTATCGCGGATAACCTATGGCTACACCTTC; CDR3aa: CASSLSRITYGYTF
j_gene: TRBJ2-3; v_gene: TRBV7-9; abundance: .; d_gene: TRBD2; CDR3nt: TGTGCCAGCAGCCCCGACCCGGGACTAGCAACAGATACGCAGTATTTT; CDR3aa: CASSPDPGLATDTQYF
j_gene: TRBJ1-4; v_gene: TRBV27; abundance: .; d_gene: .; CDR3nt: TGTGCCAGCAGTCCCACAGGGAGTCCTAATGAAAAACTGTTTTTT; CDR3aa: CASSPTGSPNEKLFF
j_gene: TRBJ1-1; v_gene: TRBV7-3; abundance: .; d_gene: .; CDR3nt: TGTGCCAGCAGCTCACGGACCGGGGGGTCCCCCCTATCCCTCACTGAAGCTTTCTTT; CDR3aa: CASSSRTGGSPLSLTEAFF
j_gene: TRBJ1-2; v_gene: TRBV6-2/TRBV6-3; abundance: .; d_gene: TRBD1; CDR3nt: TGTGCCAGCAGTTGGACCAGGACAGGGAATAACTATGGCTACACCTTC; CDR3aa: CASSWTRTGNNYGYTF
j_gene: TRBJ1-1; v_gene: TRBV27; abundance: .; d_gene: .; CDR3nt: TGTGCCAGCAGTCCCCGTAGGGTACCGGACGGAGAAGCTTTCTTT; CDR3aa: CASSPRRVPDGEAFF
j_gene: TRBJ1-1; v_gene: TRBV12-3/TRBV12-4; abundance: .; d_gene: .; CDR3nt: TGTGCCAGCAGTTTAGCTGGGGCGGGAGCTTTCTTT; CDR3aa: CASSLAGAGAFF
j_gene: TRBJ2-7; v_gene: TRBV7-9; abundance: .; d_gene: .; CDR3nt: TGTGCCAGCAGCTTATCGGCAGGTCAATACGAGCAGTACTTC; CDR3aa: CASSLSAGQYEQYF
j_gene: TRBJ1-5; v_gene: TRBV4-1; abundance: .; d_gene: TRBD1; CDR3nt: TGCGCCAGCAGCCACCCGACAGGGGTGGGGATCAATCAGCCCCAGCATTTT; CDR3aa: CASSHPTGVGINQPQHF
j_gene: TRBJ2-7; v_gene: TRBV30; abundance: .; d_gene: .; CDR3nt: TGTGCCTGGAGTCCGGGAATGACGGTCGAGCAGTACTTC; CDR3aa: CAWSPGMTVEQYF
j_gene: TRBJ1-6; v_gene: TRBV27; abundance: .; d_gene: .; CDR3nt: TGTGCCAGCAGTTCCGGCGGGGGCTCACCCCTCCACTTT; CDR3aa: CASSSGGGSPLHF
j_gene: TRBJ1-1; v_gene: TRBV7-9; abundance: .; d_gene: .; CDR3nt: TGTGCCAGCAGCTTAGGGGGGGCGCACACTGAAGCTTTCTTT; CDR3aa: CASSLGGAHTEAFF
j_gene: TRBJ2-1; v_gene: TRBV18; abundance: .; d_gene: .; CDR3nt: TGTGCCAGCTCAAAGGGGGCGCGGGGAAGAAGTCTTAGGGATGAGCAGTTCTTC; CDR3aa: CASSKGARGRSLRDEQFF
j_gene: TRBJ1-4; v_gene: TRBV19; abundance: once; d_gene: .; CDR3nt: TGTGCCAGTAGTTTCTCACCTGGCGGATCGGAAAAACTGTTTTTT; CDR3aa: CASSFSPGGSEKLFF
j_gene: TRBJ2-7; v_gene: TRBV5-6; abundance: .; d_gene: TRBD1; CDR3nt: TGTGCCAGCAGCCCGGGACAGCACCACGAGCAGTACTTC; CDR3aa: CASSPGQHHEQYF
j_gene: TRBJ2-7; v_gene: TRBV28; abundance: .; d_gene: .; CDR3nt: TGTGCCAGCAGTCAGGGGGGGTCCGGCTACGAGCAGTACTTC; CDR3aa: CASSQGGSGYEQYF
j_gene: TRBJ2-7; v_gene: TRBV18; abundance: .; d_gene: .; CDR3nt: TGTGCCAGCTCACCCGGGCGGGTGAACTACGAGCAGTACTTC; CDR3aa: CASSPGRVNYEQYF
j_gene: TRBJ1-6; v_gene: TRBV30; abundance: .; d_gene: .; CDR3nt: TGTGCCTGTCGCCTCAGCTCCTATAATTCACCCCTCCACTTT; CDR3aa: CACRLSSYNSPLHF
j_gene: TRBJ1-3; v_gene: TRBV19; abundance: .; d_gene: .; CDR3nt: TGTGCCAGTAGTATGGCGGCGATCTCTGGAAACACCATATATTTT; CDR3aa: CASSMAAISGNTIYF
j_gene: TRBJ1-4; v_gene: TRBV4-2; abundance: .; d_gene: .; CDR3nt: TGTGCCAGCAGCCAACCGGGACTTCTAGAAAAACTGTTTTTT; CDR3aa: CASSQPGLLEKLFF
j_gene: TRBJ1-2; v_gene: TRBV5-1; abundance: .; d_gene: TRBD1; CDR3nt: TGCGCCAGCAGCTCCGGGACAGAGAACTATGGCTACACCTTC; CDR3aa: CASSSGTENYGYTF
j_gene: TRBJ2-5; v_gene: TRBV7-9; abundance: once; d_gene: TRBD2; CDR3nt: TGTGCCAGCAGCTTAGTCAGCGGGGGGGAGGAGACCCAGTACTTC; CDR3aa: CASSLVSGGEETQYF
j_gene: TRBJ2-1; v_gene: TRBV4-3; abundance: .; d_gene: TRBD1; CDR3nt: TGCGCCAGCAGCCAATACAGGGGCTCCTACAATGAGCAGTTCTTC; CDR3aa: CASSQYRGSYNEQFF
j_gene: TRBJ1-5; v_gene: TRBV16; abundance: .; d_gene: .; CDR3nt: TGTGCCAGCAGCCAATCCTACGACCATAGCAATCAGCCCCAGCATTTT; CDR3aa: CASSQSYDHSNQPQHF
j_gene: TRBJ2-7; v_gene: TRBV25-1; abundance: .; d_gene: TRBD1; CDR3nt: TGTGCCAGCACTCGGACAGGGGTCCACGAGCAGTACTTC; CDR3aa: CASTRTGVHEQYF
j_gene: TRBJ1-2; v_gene: TRBV2; abundance: .; d_gene: .; CDR3nt: TGTGCCAGCAGTACCCCTTGGGGGGGTTCCTATGGCTACACCTTC; CDR3aa: CASSTPWGGSYGYTF
j_gene: TRBJ2-1; v_gene: TRBV5-1; abundance: .; d_gene: TRBD2; CDR3nt: TGCGCCACCAACCTAGCGGGGGGGTTAAATGAGCAGTTCTTC; CDR3aa: CATNLAGGLNEQFF